The entry below describes one T cell receptor beta chain. This record belongs to a study of blood T cell repertoires in COVID-19. Sequencing used immunoSEQ multiplex PCR; TCRdb keeps in-frame clones, though not all of them. The sample shows around 200,000 clones, more than 70% of them seen only once. The germline V and J ends were trimmed by 5 bases and 0 bases, with 11 bases remaining between them. The CDR3 contains 15 residues. Germline V gene data show CDR1 as SQVTM and CDR2 as ANQGSEA. The chain joins TRBV29-1 to TRBJ2-6, with a possible D match to TRBD2 (5 bases). This sequence originates from a man over 45 with active or convalescent COVID-19. The source material was peripheral blood. The CDR3 bases are TGCAGCGTTTCGAGGGAGAGCTCTGGGGCCAACGTCCTGACTTTC. The encoded protein is CSVSRESSGANVLTF. Drawing the rest from reference TRBV29-1 and TRBJ2-6, the complete variable domain is SAVISQKPSRDICQRGTSLTIQCQVDSQVTMMFWYRQQPGQSLTLIATANQGSEATYESGFVIDKFPISRPNLTFSTLTVSNMSPEDSSIYLCSVSRESSGANVLTFGAGSRLTVL.